This TCR beta chain is drawn from a study of technical replicates of blood from a few donors. Some clones are missing from TCRdb's copy, which holds only in-frame ones; the method was immunoSEQ multiplex PCR. This table has approximately 85,000 clones, 92% appearing once. This CDR3 spans 14 amino acids. Per the germline V gene, CDR1 is SGHNT and CDR2 is YENEEA. V lost 1 base to trimming and J lost 2 bases, with 9 bases between them. The receptor comes from a human donor in good health. The gene calls are TRBV11-3 and TRBJ2-7; D not resolved. The sequenced sample consisted of T cells isolated from PBMCs. CDR3 sequence: CASSLGASTYEQYF. The CDR3 DNA reads TGTGCCAGCAGCTTAGGGGCCTCGACCTACGAGCAGTACTTC.